This T cell receptor (beta chain) was captured in a study of T cells in Graves' hyperthyroidism and ophthalmopathy. General study findings and limits: A 13 V-J signature model discriminated ophthalmopathy versus stable hyperthyroidism. Blood samples included most of the expanded thyroid clonotypes exceeding 0.001.

Exclusion followed for patients with uncontrolled infection, other autoimmune disease, pregnancy or lactation. Template material for amplifying TCR beta CDR3 regions consisted of RNA transcripts. First-round RT-PCR with HTBI primers amplified the TCR CDR3 region. TCRdb fed the multiplex PCR reads into MiXCR, producing one record per CDR3 protein. Of hundreds of thousands of distinct CDR3 sequences listed, roughly 15% are singletons. A word on this clonotype: Antigen: not known.

Trimming removed 3 bases at V and 5 bases at J, with 12 bases between. The CDR3 loop spans 13 amino acids. Per the germline V gene, CDR1 is DFQATT and CDR2 is SNEGSKA (reference sequence). The material sequenced was blood. This clonotype was obtained from a woman between 40 and 55 years old with Graves' ophthalmopathy. The chain links TRBV20-1 to TRBJ2-3; D might be TRBD1 (6 bases). For the CDR3, the DNA is TGCAGTGCTAGGGGGGCCCCCGTAGATACGCAGTATTTT. This gives the protein CSARGAPVDTQYF.